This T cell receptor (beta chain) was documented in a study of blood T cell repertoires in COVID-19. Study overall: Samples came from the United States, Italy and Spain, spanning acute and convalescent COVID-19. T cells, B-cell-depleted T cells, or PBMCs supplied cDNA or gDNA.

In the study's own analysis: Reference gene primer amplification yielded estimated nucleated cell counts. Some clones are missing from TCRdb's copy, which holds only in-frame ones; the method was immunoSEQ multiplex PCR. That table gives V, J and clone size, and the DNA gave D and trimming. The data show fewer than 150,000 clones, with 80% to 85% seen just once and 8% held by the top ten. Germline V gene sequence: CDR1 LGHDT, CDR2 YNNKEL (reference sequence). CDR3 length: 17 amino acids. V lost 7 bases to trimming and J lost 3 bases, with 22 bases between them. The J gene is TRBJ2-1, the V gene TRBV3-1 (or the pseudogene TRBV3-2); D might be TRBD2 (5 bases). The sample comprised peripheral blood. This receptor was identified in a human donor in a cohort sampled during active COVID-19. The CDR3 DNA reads TGTGCCAGCACCCTGAGCTGGGCTTCACTAGGCTACAATGAGCAGTTCTTC. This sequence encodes CASTLSWASLGYNEQFF.